Listed below are T cell receptor beta chains from one sample, sequenced in a study of CD8 T cells in Susac syndrome. TCRdb called the immunoSEQ multiplex PCR reads again in MiXCR, with one record for every CDR3 protein. Of fewer than 350,000 distinct CDR3 sequences in the sample, about 91% were seen once. The sequenced sample was CD4+ T cells from PBMCs. The source is a human donor with multiple sclerosis. The CDR3 runs from the conserved cysteine through the conserved F or W. A D gene is named only where the DNA matches it firmly. Rows give clone size only sometimes, using once, few, many, or a class for an expanded clone.

once,TRBJ2-2,TRBV20-1,-,TGCAGTGCTAGTGGGGCGGCCTCGAACACCGGGGAGCTGTTTTTT,CSASGAASNTGELFF
-,TRBJ2-3,TRBV12-3/TRBV12-4,-,TGTGCCAGCACCCTAGCGCGGGGGCGGGTAACGCAGTATTTT,CASTLARGRVTQYF
-,TRBJ2-3,TRBV12-3/TRBV12-4,TRBD2,TGTGCCAGCAGCCAACTAGCGGGGACGGATACGCAGTATTTT,CASSQLAGTDTQYF
-,TRBJ1-1,TRBV5-1,-,TGCGCCAGCAGCTTGTTCAGGGACACTGAAGCTTTCTTT,CASSLFRDTEAFF
-,TRBJ2-7,TRBV7-3,TRBD2,TGTGCCAGCAGCCCTAAGGGAGGGAATGTGGCCTACGAGCAGTACTTC,CASSPKGGNVAYEQYF
-,TRBJ2-5,TRBV7-2,TRBD2,TGTGCCAGCAGCTTCAGCGGGGTAGAGACCCAGTACTTC,CASSFSGVETQYF
-,TRBJ2-7,TRBV29-1,TRBD1,TGCAGCGTTGTTAGACAGGGGGCCGACGAGCAGTACTTC,CSVVRQGADEQYF
-,TRBJ1-3,TRBV12-3/TRBV12-4,-,TGTGCCAGCACCCACCGGGACACCGTATATTTT,CASTHRDTVYF
-,TRBJ1-2,TRBV5-6,TRBD1,TGTGCCAGCAGCACGGGGACAGGGTGGGACGAAGATGGCTACACCTTC,CASSTGTGWDEDGYTF
-,TRBJ2-4,TRBV2,TRBD2,TGTGCCAGCAGTCTAGCGGTAGCCAAAAACATTCAGTACTTC,CASSLAVAKNIQYF
-,TRBJ2-3,TRBV6-5,-,TGTGCCAGCCCCTCCACAGATACGCAGTATTTT,CASPSTDTQYF
-,TRBJ1-6,TRBV2,-,TGTGCCAGCAGTGAAATAAGGGGTCGTAATTCACCCCTCCACTTT,CASSEIRGRNSPLHF
-,TRBJ1-2,TRBV5-1,-,TGCGCCAGCAGCGCCGGCCTAAGGAGGACTAACTATGGCTACACCTTC,CASSAGLRRTNYGYTF
-,TRBJ2-5,TRBV25-1,-,TGTGCCAGCAGTCAGTCCCTTATAGCAGGGCAAGAGACCCAGTACTTC,CASSQSLIAGQETQYF
-,TRBJ1-1,TRBV5-1,-,TGCGCCAGCAGCTTGGGCGCAGGGGAAGCTGAAGCTTTCTTT,CASSLGAGEAEAFF
-,TRBJ1-6,TRBV25-1,-,TGTGCCAGCATGGAGGCCACGGGGTCCTATAATTCACCCCTCCACTTT,CASMEATGSYNSPLHF
-,TRBJ2-7,TRBV12-3/TRBV12-4,TRBD1,TGTGCCAGCAGTGACGACAGGGGGAACTCCTACGAGCAGTACTTC,CASSDDRGNSYEQYF
-,TRBJ2-5,TRBV7-2,TRBD2,TGTGCCAGCAGTCGGGGGGGGGTCCAAGAGACCCAGTACTTC,CASSRGGVQETQYF
-,TRBJ1-2,TRBV5-1,-,TGCGCCAGCAGCTACGATCCTAACTATGGCTACACCTTC,CASSYDPNYGYTF
-,TRBJ2-3,TRBV18,-,TGTGCCAGCTCACCACGGCAGGGAACGGGCACAGATACGCAGTATTTT,CASSPRQGTGTDTQYF
few,TRBJ2-5,TRBV6-1,-,TGTGCCAGCAGTGAATGGGGGCAAGAGACCCAGTACTTC,CASSEWGQETQYF
-,TRBJ2-7,TRBV25-1,TRBD2,TGTGCCAGCAGTGATCCGGGGGGGGTTTACGAGCAGTACTTC,CASSDPGGVYEQYF
-,TRBJ2-7,TRBV3-1,TRBD2,TGTGCCAGCAGCCTCCTCGGAACGGCGGGAGAAGAGCAGTACTTC,CASSLLGTAGEEQYF
-,TRBJ2-2,TRBV7-9,-,TGTGCCAGCAGCTTAGAGCGGTGGAACCACGACCTGAACACCGGGGAGCTGTTTTTT,CASSLERWNHDLNTGELFF
-,TRBJ2-7,TRBV7-9,TRBD1,TGTGCCAGCAGCCCGACAGGGGCGGCCCTCTACGAGCAGTACTTC,CASSPTGAALYEQYF
-,TRBJ1-1,TRBV19,-,TGTGCCAGTAGTCTGACAGTCATGAACACTGAAGCTTTCTTT,CASSLTVMNTEAFF
-,TRBJ2-1,TRBV5-1,-,TGCGCCAGCCGCCTGGGGGAGGTCGAGCAGTTCTTC,CASRLGEVEQFF
-,TRBJ2-7,TRBV5-1,TRBD1,TGCGCCAGCAGCTCGGCGACAGGGGGCACGGAAGAGCAGTACTTC,CASSSATGGTEEQYF
-,TRBJ2-7,TRBV20-1,-,TGCAGTGCTAGTTCAATAGGGGGCTACGAGCAGTACTTC,CSASSIGGYEQYF
-,TRBJ1-6,TRBV5-1,TRBD1,TGCGCCAGCAGCTTGGAGGCAGGGGGCGGTTCACCCCTCCACTTT,CASSLEAGGGSPLHF
-,TRBJ1-2,TRBV25-1,TRBD1,TGTGCCAGCCGGCAGGGGGCCGGCTATGGCTACACCTTC,CASRQGAGYGYTF
-,TRBJ2-4,TRBV5-4,TRBD2,TGTGCCAGCAGCTTGACGGGGGGCAAAAACATTCAGTACTTC,CASSLTGGKNIQYF
-,TRBJ2-7,TRBV18,TRBD1,TGTGCCAGCTCACCACCCGATCGCGGTCCAGGGGGACACTACGAGCAGTACTTC,CASSPPDRGPGGHYEQYF
-,TRBJ1-5,TRBV12-3/TRBV12-4,-,TGTGCCAGCAGTCCATCGTGGGGCAATCAGCCCCAGCATTTT,CASSPSWGNQPQHF
-,TRBJ2-7,TRBV27,TRBD1,TGTGCCAGCAGTCCATCGGGACAGAGCCCCTACGAGCAGTACTTC,CASSPSGQSPYEQYF
once,TRBJ2-6,TRBV29-1,TRBD1,TGCAGCGTTCCCACCCCAGGGACAGGGTACTCTGGGGCCAACGTCCTGACTTTC,CSVPTPGTGYSGANVLTF
-,TRBJ2-5,TRBV2,-,TGTGCCAGCAGTGAGGGGGCGGCCCAGTACTTC,CASSEGAAQYF
-,TRBJ2-5,TRBV29-1,TRBD1,TGCAGCGTTGAGCGGACAGGGGGCTCCGGGACCCAGTACTTC,CSVERTGGSGTQYF
-,TRBJ2-2,TRBV5-4,-,TGTGCCAGCAGCTTGGACAGGGCTGCCGGGGAGCTGTTTTTT,CASSLDRAAGELFF
-,TRBJ2-7,TRBV2,-,TGTGCCAGCAGGGATTTTCGGGATAGTAACGAGCAGTACTTC,CASRDFRDSNEQYF
-,TRBJ1-2,TRBV3-1,-,TGTGCCAGCAGCCAAGAAGCCAGCCACTATGGCTACACCTTC,CASSQEASHYGYTF
-,TRBJ1-5,TRBV21-1,-,TGTGCCACCACTAATACCAGGGAATGGGTTAGCAATCAGCCCCAGCATTTT,CATTNTREWVSNQPQHF
-,TRBJ2-7,TRBV12-3/TRBV12-4,-,TGTGCCAGCAGTTTCGGGAGCTTCCTCAGATCCTACGAGCAGTACTTC,CASSFGSFLRSYEQYF
-,TRBJ2-7,TRBV12-3/TRBV12-4,TRBD1,TGTGCCAGTACTTCCTCGGGACAGCCCTACGAGCAGTACTTC,CASTSSGQPYEQYF
-,TRBJ2-3,TRBV24-1,TRBD1,TGTGCCACCAGTGATTGGACAGGGGATACGCAGTATTTT,CATSDWTGDTQYF
-,TRBJ2-5,TRBV7-8,-,TGTGCCAGCAGCCTCACGGGGCTAGCTAAGGAGACCCAGTACTTC,CASSLTGLAKETQYF